This entry is about one TCR beta chain. Original data processing: Amplification from reference gene primers served as the basis for estimated nucleated cell counts. TCRdb's copy holds only in-frame clones and misses some; the assay was immunoSEQ multiplex PCR. V and J calls and clone size are copied from that table; D and trimming were computed from the DNA. Of tens of thousands of clones in the sample, 84% were seen once. The CDR3 runs to 14 residues. Germline assignment: CDR1 SGHVS and CDR2 FQNEAQ. V dropped 6 bases and J dropped 2 bases, with 13 bases sitting between them. The data originate from a study of blood T cell repertoires in COVID-19. Study overall: The origin of the acute and convalescent COVID-19 samples was the United States, Italy and Spain.

The chain recombines TRBV7-8 with TRBJ1-2; tentative D call: TRBD1 (5 bases). Sequenced: peripheral blood. The clonotype was recovered from a man between 65 and 85 years old with acute or convalescent COVID-19. CDR3 in amino acids: CASSNQGPNYGYTF. For the CDR3, the DNA is TGTGCCAGCAGTAACCAGGGTCCGAACTATGGCTACACCTTC. Drawing the rest from reference TRBV7-8 and TRBJ1-2, the complete variable domain is GAGVSQSPRYKVAKRGQDVALRCDPISGHVSLFWYQQALGQGPEFLTYFQNEAQLDKSGLPSDRFFAERPEGSVSTLKIQRTQQEDSAVYLCASSNQGPNYGYTFGSGTRLTVV.